This TCR beta chain was captured by sequencing in a study of control samples from healthy donors and cancer patients. This clone was picked up a small number of times. The repertoire was sequenced with immunoSEQ multiplex PCR; TCRdb's copy has only in-frame clones and lacks some. The sample holds over 90,000 clones, roughly 90% seen once. J gave up 6 bases and V 5 bases, and 3 bases lay outside the gene matches. This CDR3 has 13 amino acids. CDR1 is SGHVS and CDR2 is FNYEAQ in the germline V gene. Sequencing input: PBMCs. J is TRBJ2-2 and V is TRBV7-6; 7 nucleotides agree with TRBD1. This sequence was found in a man aged 60-69 years with lung cancer. The chain's CDR3 is CASSDRDAGELFF. For the CDR3, the DNA is TGTGCCAGCAGCGACAGGGACGCCGGGGAGCTGTTTTTT.